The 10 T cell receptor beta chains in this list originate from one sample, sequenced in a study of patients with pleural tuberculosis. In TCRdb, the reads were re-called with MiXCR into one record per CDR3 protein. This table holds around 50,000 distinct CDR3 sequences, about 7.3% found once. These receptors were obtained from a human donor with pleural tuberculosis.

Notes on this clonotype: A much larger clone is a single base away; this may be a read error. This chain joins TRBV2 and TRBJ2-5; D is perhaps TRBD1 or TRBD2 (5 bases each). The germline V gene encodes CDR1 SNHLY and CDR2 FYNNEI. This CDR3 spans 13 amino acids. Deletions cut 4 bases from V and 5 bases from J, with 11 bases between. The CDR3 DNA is TGTGCCAGCAGTGGAACTTGGGGGGAGACCCAGTACTTC. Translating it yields CASSGTWGETQYF.

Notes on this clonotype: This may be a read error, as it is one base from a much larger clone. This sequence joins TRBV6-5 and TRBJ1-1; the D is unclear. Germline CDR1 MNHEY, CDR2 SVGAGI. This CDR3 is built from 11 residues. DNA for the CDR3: TGTGCCAGCAGTTTGCAAACTGGAGCTTTCTTT. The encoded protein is CASSLQTGAFF.

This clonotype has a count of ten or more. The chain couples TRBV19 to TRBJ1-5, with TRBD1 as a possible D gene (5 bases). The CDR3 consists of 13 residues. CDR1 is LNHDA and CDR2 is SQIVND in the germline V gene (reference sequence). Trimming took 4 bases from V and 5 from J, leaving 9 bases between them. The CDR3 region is CASSTRVDQPQHF. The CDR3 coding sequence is TGTGCCAGTAGTACCAGGGTTGATCAGCCCCAGCATTTT.

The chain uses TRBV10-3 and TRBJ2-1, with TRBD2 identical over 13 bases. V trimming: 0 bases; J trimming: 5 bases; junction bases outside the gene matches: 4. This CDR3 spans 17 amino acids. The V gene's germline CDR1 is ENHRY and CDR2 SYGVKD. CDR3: CAISESGLAGANNEQFF. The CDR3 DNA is TGTGCCATCAGTGAGTCCGGACTAGCGGGGGCCAACAATGAGCAGTTCTTC.

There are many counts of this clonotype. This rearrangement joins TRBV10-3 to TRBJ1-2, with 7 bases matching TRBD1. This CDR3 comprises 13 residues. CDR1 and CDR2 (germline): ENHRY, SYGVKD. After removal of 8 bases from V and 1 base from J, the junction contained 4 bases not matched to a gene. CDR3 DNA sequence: TGTGCCATCCGGGACAGCCTTAACTATGGCTACACCTTC. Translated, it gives CAIRDSLNYGYTF.

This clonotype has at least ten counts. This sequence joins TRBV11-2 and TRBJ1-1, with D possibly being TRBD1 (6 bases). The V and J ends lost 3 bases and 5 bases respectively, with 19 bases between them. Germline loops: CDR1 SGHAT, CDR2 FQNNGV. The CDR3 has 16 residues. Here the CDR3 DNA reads TGTGCCAGCAGCTTGGATCCCAGGGGCTGGGTAACTGAAGCTTTCTTT. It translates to CASSLDPRGWVTEAFF.

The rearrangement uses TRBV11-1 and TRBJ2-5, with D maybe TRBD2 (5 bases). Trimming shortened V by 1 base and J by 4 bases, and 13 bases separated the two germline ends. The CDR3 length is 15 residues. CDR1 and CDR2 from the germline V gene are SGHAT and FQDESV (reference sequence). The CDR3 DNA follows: TGTGCCAGCAGCTTAGTCCGACTAATGGGAGAGACCCAGTACTTC. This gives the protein CASSLVRLMGETQYF. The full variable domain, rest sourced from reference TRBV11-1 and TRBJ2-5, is EAEVAQSPRYKITEKSQAVAFWCDPISGHATLYWYRQILGQGPELLVQFQDESVVDDSQLPKDRFSAERLKGVDSTLKIQPAELGDSAMYLCASSLVRLMGETQYFGPGTRLLVL.

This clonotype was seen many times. In DNA form, the CDR3 reads TGTGCCAGCAGCCAAGATTGGGGGACAGATACGCAGTATTTT. Its protein product is CASSQDWGTDTQYF. This sequence joins TRBV3-1 and TRBJ2-3; D may match TRBD1 or TRBD2 (5 bases each). Germline V lookup: CDR1 LGHDT, CDR2 YNNKEL (reference sequence). CDR3 size: 14 residues. The V end lost 0 bases, the J end lost 3 bases, and 7 bases lay between the germline ends.

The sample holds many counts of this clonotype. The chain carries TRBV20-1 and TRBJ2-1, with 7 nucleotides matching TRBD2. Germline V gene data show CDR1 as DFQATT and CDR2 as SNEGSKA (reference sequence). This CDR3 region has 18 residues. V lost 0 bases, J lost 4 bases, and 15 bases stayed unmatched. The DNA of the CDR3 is TGCAGTGCTAGAGATCTCAGTACAACTAGCGTCGCTTACAATGAGCAGTTCTTC. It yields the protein CSARDLSTTSVAYNEQFF.

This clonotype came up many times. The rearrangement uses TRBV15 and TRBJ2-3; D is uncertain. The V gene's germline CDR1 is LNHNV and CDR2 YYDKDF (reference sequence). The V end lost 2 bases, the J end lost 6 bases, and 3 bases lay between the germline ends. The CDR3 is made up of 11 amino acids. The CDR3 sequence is CATSRQDTQYF. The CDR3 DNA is TGTGCCACCAGCAGACAGGATACGCAGTATTTT.